This T cell receptor beta chain was identified during a study of CD8+ T cells in alopecia areata. Looked up from germline, CDR1 is SQVTM and CDR2 is ANQGSEA. The CDR3 extends over 14 amino acids. J gave up 2 bases and V 0 bases, and 2 bases lay outside the gene matches. cDNA prepared by RNA extraction and subsequent reverse transcription served as the template for sequencing. Produced via immunoSEQ multiplex PCR; TCRdb's table is partial and in-frame only. The sample shows some 95,000 clones, roughly 47% of them seen only once. Treatment specified: oral pan-JAK inhibitor, 5-10 mg twice daily. V is TRBV29-1 and J is TRBJ2-7; the match to TRBD1 covers 9 bases. This sequence was found in a human donor with alopecia areata. The sample consisted of CD8+ T cells sorted from blood, taken at week 24, from a patient treated with tofacitinib. DNA of the CDR3: TGCAGCGTTGAAGACCGACAGGGGGCCTACGAGCAGTACTTC. Its translation: CSVEDRQGAYEQYF.